These 28 T cell receptor beta chains were sequenced from one sample in a study of Tregs in tolerant kidney transplant recipients. The nonmyeloablative bone marrow transplants came from related graft donors, with transient mixed chimerism. TCRdb's table, derived via immunoSEQ multiplex PCR, lists solely in-frame clones and lacks some. Among about 64,000 clones, 80% to 90% were seen once, and the ten largest hold around 4.1%. Material: CD4+ T cells from blood (PBMCs), obtained 6 months after the transplant. The receptor source for this set is a human patient who received a combined kidney and bone marrow transplant. Some T cells could come from the graft donor.

This chain links TRBV19 with TRBJ1-2, with TRBD1 matching 12 bases. Germline CDR1 is LNHDA and CDR2 is SQIVND (reference sequence). Trimming cost V 3 bases and J 6 bases; bases outside gene matches: 8. The CDR3 has 16 residues. The CDR3 DNA reads TGTGCCAGTAGTATTCCTACAGGGACAGGGGGCCATGGCTACACCTTC. It codes for CASSIPTGTGGHGYTF.

The gene calls are TRBV5-4 and TRBJ2-5, with 7 nucleotides matching TRBD2. Per germline, CDR1 SGHNT and CDR2 YYREEE (reference sequence). V dropped 3 bases and J dropped 0; count of bases not matched to a gene: 8. The CDR3 contains 16 residues. CDR3 amino acids: CASSSTSTLYQETQYF. The CDR3 region has the DNA TGTGCCAGCAGCTCGACTAGCACTTTGTACCAAGAGACCCAGTACTTC.

This chain joins TRBV18 and TRBJ2-7; D ambiguous. The CDR3 has 15 amino acids. Germline V gene data show CDR1 as KGHSH and CDR2 as LQKENI. Deletions cut 2 bases from V and 3 bases from J, with 14 bases between. CDR3 in DNA: TGTGCCAGCTCACCATATACAGCTCAGATCTACGAGCAGTACTTC. Protein: CASSPYTAQIYEQYF.

The rearrangement joins TRBV5-4 to TRBJ2-1, with TRBD2 identical over 9 bases. CDR3 length: 16 residues. Germline assignment: CDR1 SGHNT and CDR2 YYREEE (reference sequence). V lost 0 bases and J lost 10; bases outside the gene matches: 11. CDR3 DNA sequence: TGTGCCAGCAGCTTGGCCGGGACTAGCTTCTTAGGGGAGCAGTTCTTC. This sequence encodes CASSLAGTSFLGEQFF.

This sequence joins TRBV10-3 and TRBJ1-1; D is uncertain. Germline-derived CDR1 and CDR2 are ENHRY and SYGVKD. Trimming removed 4 bases at V and 4 bases at J, with 10 bases between. The CDR3 covers 13 residues. As DNA, the CDR3 is TGTGCCATCAGTGTCGCAGAACCCACTGAAGCTTTCTTT. Its protein is CAISVAEPTEAFF.

This clone was recorded only once. The chain is built from TRBV5-1 and TRBJ1-6, with D unresolved. CDR1 is SGHRS and CDR2 is YFSETQ in the germline V gene. V gave up 0 bases and J gave up 15 bases, with 16 bases separating them. CDR3 length equals 14 residues. CDR3 loop: CASSLDGRLEGLHF. CDR3 nucleotide sequence: TGCGCCAGCAGCTTGGACGGACGGCTTGAGGGCCTCCACTTT.

The chain combines TRBV4-2 with TRBJ2-5; tentative D call: TRBD2 (6 bases). CDR1 and CDR2 from the germline V gene are LGHNA and YNFKEQ. The CDR3 is made up of 15 amino acids. With 3 bases removed from V and 5 bases from J, the gap between germline ends came to 16 bases. The CDR3 DNA is TGTGCCAGCAGCCAGGGGGACTCCGCCGCGGAGACCCAGTACTTC. As protein: CASSQGDSAAETQYF.

The genes are TRBV15 and TRBJ2-1, with 10 bases aligning to TRBD1. V dropped 2 bases and J dropped 8; count of bases not matched to a gene: 15. Per the germline V gene, CDR1 is LNHNV and CDR2 is YYDKDF (reference sequence). The CDR3 has 18 residues. As DNA, the CDR3 is TGTGCCACCAGCAGATACCCCCTTACCGGGACAGGGGTTTATGAGCAGTTCTTC. It translates to CATSRYPLTGTGVYEQFF.

The chain is built from TRBV5-1 and TRBJ2-2; TRBD2 matches 11 bases. The germline V gene has CDR1 SGHRS and CDR2 YFSETQ. This CDR3 is built from 17 residues. Losses at the gene ends were 4 bases for V and 4 bases for J; bases not matched to a gene: 9. The CDR3 coding sequence is TGCGCCAGCAGCCAAATTAGCGGGAGGGATTTCACCGGGGAGCTGTTTTTT. Protein: CASSQISGRDFTGELFF.

The V and J genes are TRBV19 and TRBJ2-5; 8 bases are shared with TRBD2. Germline V gene lookup returns CDR1 LNHDA and CDR2 SQIVND (reference sequence). The CDR3 covers 13 residues. With 7 bases clipped from V and 4 bases from J, the junction kept 5 bases outside the gene matches. The CDR3 spells CASKTSGGETQYF. The CDR3 bases are TGTGCCAGTAAAACTAGCGGCGGAGAGACCCAGTACTTC.

This clone was observed once. V is TRBV7-2 and J is TRBJ1-3; D remains unclear. This CDR3 region has 17 residues. The V end lost 5 bases, the J end lost 0 bases, and 17 bases lay between the germline ends. Germline V CDR1 and CDR2: SGHTA, FQGNSA. The CDR3 sequence: CASSLSQLSSSGNTIYF. CDR3 DNA: TGTGCCAGCAGCCTATCGCAACTGAGTAGCTCTGGAAACACCATATATTTT. The whole variable domain, filled in from reference TRBV7-2 and TRBJ1-3, reads GAGVSQSPSNKVTEKGKDVELRCDPISGHTALYWYRQSLGQGLEFLIYFQGNSAPDKSGLPSDRFSAERTGGSVSTLTIQRTQQEDSAVYLCASSLSQLSSSGNTIYFGEGSWLTVV.

This sequence joins TRBV19 and TRBJ2-1, with no clear D. V was pared by 6 bases and J by 1 base, with 13 bases between. CDR1 and CDR2 (germline): LNHDA, SQIVND (reference sequence). CDR3 length: 15 residues. CDR3 protein: CASSSGSVSYNEQFF. CDR3 DNA sequence: TGTGCCAGTAGCTCCGGGTCAGTATCCTACAATGAGCAGTTCTTC.

The gene calls are TRBV4-2 and TRBJ2-5, with D unclear. V was shortened by 1 base and J by 5 bases, with 11 bases between the two germline ends. CDR1 and CDR2 from the germline V gene are LGHNA and YNFKEQ. This CDR3 is built from 14 residues. The CDR3 nucleotides are TGTGCCAGCAGCCAAGGGGTCCCTAGGGAGACCCAGTACTTC. Protein product: CASSQGVPRETQYF.

The V and J genes are TRBV14 and TRBJ2-1, with a possible D match to TRBD1 (5 bases). Per the germline V gene, CDR1 is SGHDN and CDR2 is FVKESK. V was clipped by 4 bases and J by 0 bases, with 10 bases between them. This CDR3 comprises 15 residues. CDR3 coding DNA: TGTGCCAGCAGCCCCACAGGTAGCTCCTACAATGAGCAGTTCTTC. The encoded protein is CASSPTGSSYNEQFF.

The chain has TRBV7-9 and TRBJ1-5; 9 bases map to TRBD1. Germline values: CDR1 SEHNR, CDR2 FQNEAQ (reference sequence). V shed 5 bases and J 4 bases; nucleotides not matched to a gene: 3. The CDR3 totals 14 residues. CDR3 bases: TGTGCCAGCAGCAGACAGGGGGAGAATCAGCCCCAGCATTTT. Translation: CASSRQGENQPQHF. The entire variable domain, with the rest obtained from reference TRBV7-9 and TRBJ1-5, is as follows: DTGVSQNPRHKITKRGQNVTFRCDPISEHNRLYWYRQTLGQGPEFLTYFQNEAQLEKSRLLSDRFSAERPKGSFSTLEIQRTEQGDSAMYLCASSRQGENQPQHFGDGTRLSIL.

The V and J genes are TRBV10-3 and TRBJ2-7, with TRBD1 matching over 10 bases. V was clipped by 2 bases and J by 1 base; unmatched bases: 2. Germline V gives CDR1 ENHRY, CDR2 SYGVKD. The CDR3 loop spans 15 amino acids. The chain's CDR3 is CAISERTGGSYEQYF. CDR3 DNA sequence: TGTGCCATCAGTGAGCGGACAGGGGGATCCTACGAGCAGTACTTC.

This clone was seen once. This chain joins TRBV30 and TRBJ1-2; no firm D call. CDR3 length: 12 residues. CDR1 is GTSNPN, CDR2 SVGIG, per germline (reference sequence). Trimming removed 1 base from V and 2 bases from J, with 5 bases in between. The CDR3 reads CAWSAQNYGYTF. The CDR3 region has the DNA TGTGCCTGGAGTGCACAAAACTATGGCTACACCTTC.

The chain links TRBV5-6 to TRBJ2-1; D possibly corresponds to TRBD1 (6 bases). There are 16 residues in the CDR3. V lost 2 bases to trimming and J lost 4 bases, with 16 bases between them. CDR1 and CDR2 from the germline V gene are SGHDT and YYEEEE. The chain's CDR3 is CASSFKSGQFYNEQFF. The DNA of the CDR3 is TGTGCCAGCAGCTTTAAGTCTGGACAGTTTTACAATGAGCAGTTCTTC.

J is TRBJ2-2 and V is TRBV15; TRBD1 aligns across 8 bases. The CDR3 spans 16 residues. Germline V CDR1 and CDR2: LNHNV, YYDKDF (reference sequence). V was clipped by 9 bases and J by 8 bases; unmatched bases: 17. The CDR3 here is CATRGGTGDPPGELFF. The CDR3, as DNA: TGTGCCACTAGAGGGGGGACAGGCGACCCCCCGGGGGAGCTGTTTTTT. The variable domain in full, completed from reference TRBV15 and TRBJ2-2, reads DAMVIQNPRYQVTQFGKPVTLSCSQTLNHNVMYWYQQKSSQAPKLLFHYYDKDFNNEADTPDNFQSRRPNTSFCFLDIRSPGLGDTAMYLCATRGGTGDPPGELFFGEGSRLTVL.

The chain recombines TRBV7-6 with TRBJ2-7; tentatively, D is TRBD1 (6 bases). CDR3 length: 15 amino acids. Germline V gene lookup returns CDR1 SGHVS and CDR2 FNYEAQ. Trimming took 5 bases from V and 1 from J, leaving 15 bases between them. The CDR3 spells CASSRSGHQSYEQYF. CDR3 bases: TGTGCCAGCAGCCGATCGGGACACCAATCCTACGAGCAGTACTTC.

The rearrangement joins TRBV29-1 to TRBJ2-1; TRBD2 might be the D (6 bases). CDR1 is SQVTM and CDR2 is ANQGSEA in the germline V gene. V lost 6 bases, J lost 5 bases, and 14 bases lay in between. The length of the CDR3 is 13 residues. The CDR3: CSVWGDLDNEQFF. DNA of the CDR3: TGCAGCGTGTGGGGGGACCTTGACAATGAGCAGTTCTTC.

V is TRBV7-3 and J is TRBJ2-3, with 11 bases fitting TRBD2. CDR1 and CDR2 (germline): SGHTA, FQGTGA. The CDR3 length is 15 residues. V lost 6 bases to trimming and J lost 4 bases; unmatched junction nucleotides: 6. CDR3 in amino acids: CASSLAGGGADTQYF. The DNA of the CDR3 is TGTGCCAGCAGTTTAGCGGGAGGGGGGGCAGATACGCAGTATTTT.

The rearrangement joins TRBV19 to TRBJ2-5, with 11 bases lining up with TRBD2. Looked up from germline, CDR1 is LNHDA and CDR2 is SQIVND (reference sequence). V shed 0 bases and J 6 bases; nucleotides not matched to a gene: 9. The CDR3 has 17 amino acids. The CDR3 region has the DNA TGTGCCAGTAGTATAGAATGGTCTAGCGGGGGGTTGAAGACCCAGTACTTC. This gives the protein CASSIEWSSGGLKTQYF.

A note on this clone: At the DNA level, this CDR3 is encoded by other sequences in the same sample as well. The V gene is TRBV18, the J gene TRBJ1-6; TRBD1 matches at 9 bases. Unmatched junction bases numbered 11, after V lost 5 bases and J lost 9 bases. CDR1 is KGHSH and CDR2 is LQKENI in the germline V gene. The CDR3 contains 16 residues. The CDR3 DNA reads TGTGCCAGCTCAGTTCACCCCCCGGGACAGGGTTCACCCCTCCACTTT. Translation gives CASSVHPPGQGSPLHF.

This clone appeared a few times. The chain has TRBV2 and TRBJ2-5, with a tentative D call TRBD1 (5 bases). The DNA end favors TRBJ2-7, so the J call may be wrong. CDR1 SNHLY and CDR2 FYNNEI come from the germline V gene. The CDR3 length is 13 residues. The CDR3 loop is CASQRTFSYEQYF. The DNA of the CDR3 is TGTGCCAGCCAACGGACATTCTCCTACGAGCAGTACTTC.

This clone showed up just a few times. This sequence joins TRBV5-8 and TRBJ1-4; tentative D call: TRBD1 (6 bases). Trimming left V 3 bases short and J 4 bases short, with 7 bases between. The germline V gene encodes CDR1 SGHTS and CDR2 YDEGEE. CDR3 length equals 13 residues. The CDR3 nucleotides are TGTGCCAGCAGCTCGGACAGTAATGAAAAACTGTTTTTT. As protein: CASSSDSNEKLFF. Based on the CDR3 plus reference TRBV5-8 and TRBJ1-4, the full variable domain is EAGVTQSPTHLIKTRGQQATLRCSPISGHTSVYWYQQALGLGLQFLLWYDEGEERNRGNFPPRFSGRQFPNYSSELNVNALELEDSALYLCASSSDSNEKLFFGSGTQLSVL.

This chain joins TRBV19 and TRBJ1-5; D gene uncertain. V was cut by 3 bases and J by 2 bases, with 14 bases left in between. Germline V gene sequence: CDR1 LNHDA, CDR2 SQIVND (reference sequence). The CDR3 spans 16 residues. The CDR3 reads CASSIYRWEGNQPQHF. The CDR3 nucleotides read TGTGCCAGTAGTATTTATAGGTGGGAGGGCAATCAGCCCCAGCATTTT.

The genes are TRBV6-5 and TRBJ2-7, with D possibly matching TRBD2 (5 bases). CDR1 and CDR2 from the germline V gene are MNHEY and SVGAGI. Trimming took off 6 bases at V and 0 bases at J, with 12 bases between the two ends. The CDR3 is 14 amino acids. CDR3: CASSSGMSSYEQYF. In DNA, the CDR3 is TGTGCCAGCAGCTCGGGGATGAGCTCCTACGAGCAGTACTTC.